This T cell receptor (beta chain) was sequenced during a study of PD-1 blockade in classical Hodgkin lymphoma. Findings and limits, study-wide: Relative to healthy donors, newly diagnosed patients reportedly had lower baseline TCR diversity, which was reported as lower still in relapsed/refractory patients.

To note about this clone: As yet, its antigen is unknown.

Relapse after autologous stem cell transplantation occurred in every patient, and brentuximab vedotin exposure varied. Assay used: immunoSEQ multiplex PCR; TCRdb lists only in-frame clones, some missing. Of approximately 26,000 clones in the sample, about 80% were seen once. Sequenced material: peripheral blood mononuclear cells (PBMCs), taken before the second cycle of nivolumab. The clonotype originates from a human donor with classical Hodgkin lymphoma.

The CDR3 loop is CASGFPPIYEQYF. As DNA, the CDR3 is TGTGCTAGTGGTTTTCCGCCCATCTACGAGCAGTACTTC. The rearrangement joins TRBV12-5 to TRBJ2-7; unclear D gene. From germline, CDR1 is LGHNT and CDR2 FRNRAP. V was cut by 3 bases and J by 3 bases, with 9 bases left in between. The CDR3 covers 13 residues.